This T cell receptor beta chain was captured by sequencing in a study of blood T cell repertoires in COVID-19 (dated by TCRdb to 2018 to 2021). The study in broad terms: Samples from collaborators originated in the United States, Italy and Spain and spanned both the acute and convalescent phases of COVID-19. The material from the prospective study consisted of cDNA or gDNA derived from T cells, B-cell-depleted T cells, or PBMCs. The dataset comprised deeply sampled blood TCRbeta repertoires from subjects exposed to, actively infected with, or recovered from COVID-19. The repertoires were made available in a free public database intended to serve as a resource for research on the immune response to SARS-CoV-2. The samples were drawn from two sources: the first 160 participants of the ongoing ImmuneRACE study, and 1,254 subjects contributed by 6 global collaborators. Nearly every sample came with metadata listing a de-identified subject ID, COVID-19 status, age in years and sex. Where HLA class I and class II types were available, the types were taken from metadata supplied by the sample provider, not from assay-based typing. Points the paper makes about the study in general: The amount of clinical and demographic metadata varied by source and participant and was provided uncurated.

The cysteine opens and the phenylalanine closes a CDR3 of 18 amino acids. The CDR3 DNA has 54 bases and is translated from base 1. Per the germline V gene, SGHRS is the CDR1 and YFSETQ is the CDR2. Germline trimming amounts to 3 bases on V and 6 bases on J, with 14 as the count of junction bases outside the gene matches. Of note for this clone: There is no known antigen for this receptor. Per-nucleotide qualities are absent, and no much larger clonotype sits a single base away.

Whole blood was collected in K2EDTA tubes by collaborating institutions according to the institutions' own protocols. Collaborator samples were shipped for TCRbeta analysis as frozen whole blood, isolated PBMCs, or DNA extracted from either sample type. TCRbeta CDR3 regions were amplified from genomic DNA by means of the immunoSEQ Assay, a bias-controlled multiplex PCR. From the authors' description of their analysis: The number of nucleated cells in each sample was estimated by amplification of reference gene primers within the assay. Sequence reads were collapsed and filtered to measure the absolute abundance of every unique TCRbeta CDR3 rearrangement. For each sample, productive Simpson clonality was calculated as the square root of Simpson's diversity index over productive rearrangements. In its TCRdb copy, this immuneACCESS table keeps in-frame sequences only and misses some clones. Where compared with another copy, unresolved V genes explain less than half of these, and the others have no known cause. The V and J calls and the clone size are those of that table, but D and trimming were determined from the DNA. Counted in this sample were around 20,000 clones; more than 75% of them appeared once. The ten largest clones capture 8.5% to 14% of the sample.

The sequenced sample consisted of peripheral blood. This clonotype was obtained from a human donor in a cohort sampled during active COVID-19. Here the chain combines TRBV5-1 and TRBJ2-7, with TRBD2 identical over 14 junction bases. The sequenced DNA is TGCGCCAGCAGCTCCCCACCGGGACTAGCGGGAGCTCGGATCGAGCAGTACTTC. Translated, it gives CASSSPPGLAGARIEQYF.